Shown below are 24 T cell receptor beta chains from a single sample sequenced in a study of cytotoxic CD8 clonotypes in ibrutinib-treated CLL. Sequenced by immunoSEQ multiplex PCR; TCRdb stores in-frame clones only, minus some. The sample has 270,000 or so clones, approximately 76% seen once; the top ten hold roughly 5.7%. The sequencing here drew on PBMCs, taken at disease progression, from a patient treated with ibrutinib. These receptors were collected from a human donor with chronic lymphocytic leukemia.

The CDR3 sequence: CASSPRWGSETQYF. CDR3 nucleotide sequence: TGTGCCAGCAGCCCTCGATGGGGTTCGGAGACCCAGTACTTC. This rearrangement joins TRBV7-8 to TRBJ2-5; D is ambiguous. The CDR3 contains 14 residues. CDR1 and CDR2 (germline): SGHVS, FQNEAQ. Trimming took 5 bases from V and 5 from J, leaving 15 bases between them.

This clone has more than one count but fewer than ten. This chain uses TRBV7-8 with TRBJ2-7; D call uncertain. The CDR3 is 11 residues long. V lost 5 bases and J lost 5, with 7 bases in between. Looked up from germline, CDR1 is SGHVS and CDR2 is FQNEAQ. The CDR3 bases are TGTGCCAGCAGCGCCTTAGACGAGCAGTACTTC. Translation gives CASSALDEQYF.

The chain joins TRBV5-3 to TRBJ2-5; D possibly corresponds to TRBD2 (5 bases). TRBV5-3 is placed among ORFs of uncertain function. V was cut by 2 bases and J by 2 bases, with 16 bases left in between. The CDR3 has 16 residues. The CDR3 DNA is TGTGCCAGAAGCTTTAAGAGCGGCCAAGGTCAAGAGACCCAGTACTTC. It codes for CARSFKSGQGQETQYF.

The chain couples TRBV7-8 to TRBJ1-2; D gene ambiguous. Germline loops: CDR1 SGHVS, CDR2 FQNEAQ. There are 12 residues in the CDR3. V lost 3 bases, J lost 2 bases, and 4 bases lay in between. The CDR3 here is CASSFQNYGYTF. The CDR3, as DNA: TGTGCCAGCAGCTTCCAGAACTATGGCTACACCTTC. Variable domain in full (rest from reference TRBV7-8 and TRBJ1-2): GAGVSQSPRYKVAKRGQDVALRCDPISGHVSLFWYQQALGQGPEFLTYFQNEAQLDKSGLPSDRFFAERPEGSVSTLKIQRTQQEDSAVYLCASSFQNYGYTFGSGTRLTVV.

The V gene is TRBV25-1, the J gene TRBJ2-4; a weak D match, TRBD2 (6 bases). CDR1 is MGHDK and CDR2 is SYGVNS in the germline V gene. The ends were cut back, 3 bases at V and 0 bases at J, with 12 bases in the middle. The CDR3 spans 16 residues. The chain's CDR3 is CASSEGGIIAKNIQYF. DNA for the CDR3: TGTGCCAGCAGTGAGGGAGGAATAATAGCCAAAAACATTCAGTACTTC.

The chain combines TRBV7-8 with TRBJ2-1, with 7 bases matching TRBD2. Germline loops: CDR1 SGHVS, CDR2 FQNEAQ. V lost 1 base, J lost 7 bases, and 10 bases stayed unmatched. The length of the CDR3 is 16 residues. In DNA form, the CDR3 reads TGTGCCAGCAGCTTAGTGCTGTTAGCGGGCCGGAATGAGCAGTTCTTC. Its translation: CASSLVLLAGRNEQFF.

This sequence joins TRBV4-3 and TRBJ2-1; D is uncertain. The germline V gene has CDR1 LGHNA and CDR2 YSLEER. The CDR3 extends over 14 amino acids. Trimming took 6 bases from V and 5 from J, leaving 14 bases between them. The CDR3 DNA reads as TGCGCCAGCAGTCTCTCCGGGTCCAACAATGAGCAGTTCTTC. Its translation is CASSLSGSNNEQFF.

The chain recombines TRBV11-3 with TRBJ2-1, with 13 bases aligning to TRBD2. The germline V gene has CDR1 SGHNT and CDR2 YENEEA. Losses at the gene ends were 5 bases for V and 10 bases for J; bases not matched to a gene: 2. The CDR3 is 13 residues long. CDR3 bases: TGTGCCAGCAGCGAGGGACTAGCGGGGGAGCAGTTCTTC. Translating it yields CASSEGLAGEQFF.

The rearrangement links TRBV27 to TRBJ1-5; D possibly corresponds to TRBD1 (5 bases). V was pared by 0 bases and J by 4 bases, with 10 bases between. The CDR3 runs 15 residues. Germline assignment: CDR1 MNHEY and CDR2 SMNVEV (reference sequence). The CDR3 sequence is CASSLSGAGNQPQHF. The CDR3 coding sequence is TGTGCCAGCAGTTTATCCGGGGCAGGGAATCAGCCCCAGCATTTT.

The chain links TRBV9 to TRBJ2-5; 14 bases map to TRBD2. There are 16 residues in the CDR3. Per the germline V gene, CDR1 is SGDLS and CDR2 is YYNGEE. J was trimmed by 2 bases and V by 4 bases; bases with no gene match: 4. CDR3 loop: CASSRLAGGLQETQYF. The DNA of the CDR3 is TGTGCCAGCAGCAGACTAGCGGGGGGGTTACAAGAGACCCAGTACTTC.

This sequence joins TRBV5-1 and TRBJ2-7; TRBD1 matches 7 bases. The V gene's germline CDR1 is SGHRS and CDR2 YFSETQ. With 2 bases clipped from V and 5 bases from J, the junction kept 4 bases outside the gene matches. CDR3 length: 13 residues. CDR3 bases: TGCGCCAGCAGCTTCGGACAGGTAAACGAGCAGTACTTC. This translates into CASSFGQVNEQYF. Using reference TRBV5-1 and TRBJ2-7 for the parts outside the CDR3, the full variable domain is KAGVTQTPRYLIKTRGQQVTLSCSPISGHRSVSWYQQTPGQGLQFLFEYFSETQRNKGNFPGRFSGRQFSNSRSEMNVSTLELGDSALYLCASSFGQVNEQYFGPGTRLTVT.

This clone has more than one count but fewer than ten. The V and J genes are TRBV19 and TRBJ2-7; TRBD2 agrees at 7 bases. CDR1 is LNHDA and CDR2 is SQIVND in the germline V gene (reference sequence). The CDR3 spans 13 residues. J gave up 6 bases and V 4 bases, and 6 bases lay outside the gene matches. CDR3 loop: CASSTNPGGEQYF. In DNA form, the CDR3 reads TGTGCCAGTAGTACAAATCCGGGAGGCGAGCAGTACTTC.

This clone has only one observation. V is TRBV7-3 and J is TRBJ1-2, with a weak D call TRBD1 (5 bases). CDR1 is SGHTA and CDR2 is FQGTGA in the germline V gene. There are 13 residues in the CDR3. Trimming shortened V by 4 bases and J by 0 bases, and 6 bases separated the two germline ends. CDR3 loop: CASSSGSNYGYTF. The CDR3 DNA sequence: TGTGCCAGCAGCTCAGGGTCTAACTATGGCTACACCTTC.

The rearrangement uses TRBV29-1 and TRBJ1-2; 7 bases are a match to TRBD1. The length of the CDR3 is 13 residues. Germline V CDR1 and CDR2: SQVTM, ANQGSEA. V gave up 2 bases and J gave up 2 bases; unmatched junction bases: 2. The CDR3 region is CSVELQGNYGYTF. CDR3 nucleotide sequence: TGCAGCGTTGAATTACAGGGGAACTATGGCTACACCTTC.

The chain is built from TRBV15 and TRBJ2-7; D call uncertain. Trimming pared 3 bases from V and 0 bases from J, leaving 6 bases between. CDR3 size: 13 residues. From germline, CDR1 is LNHNV and CDR2 YYDKDF (reference sequence). The CDR3 loop is CATSSRHSYEQYF. DNA of the CDR3: TGTGCCACCAGCAGTCGACACTCCTACGAGCAGTACTTC. Together with reference TRBV15 and TRBJ2-7, the CDR3 gives the full variable domain: DAMVIQNPRYQVTQFGKPVTLSCSQTLNHNVMYWYQQKSSQAPKLLFHYYDKDFNNEADTPDNFQSRRPNTSFCFLDIRSPGLGDTAMYLCATSSRHSYEQYFGPGTRLTVT.

The J gene is TRBJ2-6, the V gene TRBV28; 9 bases are shared with TRBD1. CDR3 length: 17 amino acids. V lost 8 bases and J lost 0; bases outside the gene matches: 8. Germline CDR1 is MDHEN and CDR2 is SYDVKM. The CDR3 spells CASGRWTGDSGANVLTF. For the CDR3, the DNA is TGTGCCAGCGGACGTTGGACAGGGGACTCTGGGGCCAACGTCCTGACTTTC.

In nucleotides, the CDR3 is TGTGCCAGCAGCTTAGCTGGCCGTTTAACTCAGTACTTC. The encoded protein is CASSLAGRLTQYF. The V call is TRBV7-2, the J call TRBJ2-7; D uncertain. Germline loops: CDR1 SGHTA, CDR2 FQGNSA. The germline V and J ends were trimmed by 0 bases and 10 bases, with 13 bases remaining between them. This CDR3 is 13 amino acids long.

The chain has TRBV10-2 and TRBJ1-2; TRBD1 aligns across 7 bases. The CDR3 totals 15 residues. CDR1 is WSHSY, CDR2 SAAADI, per germline. The trim removed 0 bases at V and 8 bases at J, leaving 9 bases unmatched. The CDR3 sequence: CASSESGTERYGYTF. CDR3 DNA sequence: TGCGCCAGCAGTGAGTCGGGGACAGAGAGGTACGGCTACACCTTC.

The chain links TRBV10-2 to TRBJ2-7; D not certain. With 6 bases removed from V and 2 bases from J, the gap between germline ends came to 11 bases. The CDR3 is 13 residues long. Germline CDR1 WSHSY, CDR2 SAAADI. This CDR3 reads CASRSSYAYEQYF. CDR3 coding DNA: TGCGCCAGCAGGAGTAGTTACGCCTACGAGCAGTACTTC.

This clone turned up a few times. In DNA, the CDR3 is TGTGCCAGCAGCGGGGAGCAGGGGGTCTACAATGAGCAGTTCTTC. Translation: CASSGEQGVYNEQFF. The J gene is TRBJ2-1, the V gene TRBV6-6; TRBD1 matches 7 bases. The ends lost 6 bases at V and 3 bases at J; junction bases unmatched: 8. This CDR3 has 15 amino acids. Germline values: CDR1 MNHNY, CDR2 SVGAGI (reference sequence).

V and J are TRBV25-1 and TRBJ1-6; the D is unclear. From germline, CDR1 is MGHDK and CDR2 SYGVNS. The length of the CDR3 is 14 residues. Between the trimmed V and J ends, which lost 5 bases and 6 bases, there was a span of 11 bases. The CDR3: CASSKGSGNSPLHF. Written as DNA, the CDR3 is TGTGCCAGCAGTAAGGGATCTGGTAATTCACCCCTCCACTTT. Variable domain in full (rest from reference TRBV25-1 and TRBJ1-6): EADIYQTPRYLVIGTGKKITLECSQTMGHDKMYWYQQDPGMELHLIHYSYGVNSTEKGDLSSESTVSRIRTEHFPLTLESARPSHTSQYLCASSKGSGNSPLHFGNGTRLTVT.

V gene TRBV7-2 combines with J gene TRBJ1-6; tentative D call: TRBD1 (6 bases). The CDR3 contains 16 residues. Trimming shortened V by 5 bases and J by 10 bases, and 21 bases separated the two germline ends. Looked up from germline, CDR1 is SGHTA and CDR2 is FQGNSA. CDR3 bases: TGTGCCAGCAGCGACCTCCCGGGGACAATCAGCTCACCCCTCCACTTT. It translates to CASSDLPGTISSPLHF.

As to this clone: Other DNA sequences in the same sample also yield this CDR3. The gene calls are TRBV7-9 and TRBJ1-1; TRBD1 agrees at 7 bases. J lost 1 base, V lost 3 bases, and 5 bases had no gene match. This CDR3 comprises 15 residues. CDR1 and CDR2 from the germline V gene are SEHNR and FQNEAQ (reference sequence). Here the CDR3 reads CASSLGDRANTEAFF. DNA for the CDR3: TGTGCCAGCAGCTTGGGCGACAGGGCGAACACTGAAGCTTTCTTT. Complete variable domain (other parts from reference TRBV7-9 and TRBJ1-1): DTGVSQNPRHKITKRGQNVTFRCDPISEHNRLYWYRQTLGQGPEFLTYFQNEAQLEKSRLLSDRFSAERPKGSFSTLEIQRTEQGDSAMYLCASSLGDRANTEAFFGQGTRLTVV.

The rearrangement joins TRBV15 to TRBJ2-7; 7 bases agree with TRBD2. There are 16 residues in the CDR3. The germline V gene has CDR1 LNHNV and CDR2 YYDKDF (reference sequence). With 1 base clipped from V and 6 bases from J, the junction kept 12 bases outside the gene matches. This CDR3 reads CATSRVGGYIPAEQYF. Written as DNA, the CDR3 is TGTGCCACCAGCAGAGTGGGGGGGTACATTCCCGCCGAGCAGTACTTC.